A single sample gave rise to the 23 T cell receptor beta chains below, sequenced in a study of T cell repertoires in cytomegalovirus infection (dated by TCRdb to about 2019). The run used an Illumina HiSeq 1500. In-frame beta chains were kept once TCRdb had trimmed the public reads at Q25 with fastp and called clones with MiXCR. Identical CDR3 protein sequences are pooled into one entry, listed with their most common genes and DNA. This sample holds 680,000 or so distinct CDR3 sequences; 35% to 45% were observed only once. Clones ranked in the top ten supply roughly 2.8% of the sample. Sequenced: PBMCs. These receptors were taken from a human donor in good health (CMV status not recorded). Some clones in this sample may be carry-over from other donors' samples.

The chain employs TRBV4-1 and TRBJ1-1; D is possibly TRBD1 (6 bases). The CDR3 has 16 residues. CDR1 is MGHRA and CDR2 is YSYEKL in the germline V gene. The V gene lost 4 bases and the J gene lost 6 bases, with 21 bases spanning the gap. The CDR3 loop is CASSPGLGAGGAEAFF. CDR3 nucleotides: TGCGCCAGCAGCCCAGGGCTGGGGGCCGGGGGCGCTGAAGCTTTCTTT.

CDR3 protein: CASSYLPPILGFHEQYF. CDR3 nucleotide sequence: TGTGCCAGCAGTTACCTCCCCCCGATCCTTGGATTCCACGAGCAGTACTTC. The chain combines TRBV6-1 with TRBJ2-7; D remains unclear. Germline CDR1 reads MNHNS; CDR2 reads SASEGT. Trimming pared 5 bases from V and 5 bases from J, leaving 25 bases between. The length of the CDR3 is 17 residues.

This rearrangement joins TRBV20-1 to TRBJ1-1; 11 nucleotides align to TRBD1. CDR3 length: 15 amino acids. Trimming at V came to 5 bases and at J to 6 bases, leaving 11 bases not matched to a gene. CDR1 DFQATT and CDR2 SNEGSKA come from the germline V gene (reference sequence). The CDR3 DNA sequence: TGCAGTGCTGGGGGGACAGGGGGAAGACGAGCTGAAGCTTTCTTT. Its protein is CSAGGTGGRRAEAFF.

The chain couples TRBV12-3 or TRBV12-4 to TRBJ1-2, with D uncertain. V was trimmed by 7 bases and J by 3 bases, leaving 18 bases between them. The CDR3 has 15 amino acids. DNA for the CDR3: TGTGCCAGCAACAACCGGGCCTCTAGGGACTATGGCTACACCTTC. Residues: CASNNRASRDYGYTF.

This clonotype turned up a few times. The genes are TRBV28 and TRBJ1-6, with TRBD1 identical over 7 bases. V trimming: 8 bases; J trimming: 8 bases; junction bases outside the gene matches: 6. Germline V gene data show CDR1 as MDHEN and CDR2 as SYDVKM. The CDR3 length is 13 residues. The CDR3 spells CASEGAMDSPLHF. In DNA, the CDR3 is TGTGCCAGCGAGGGGGCTATGGATTCACCCCTCCACTTT.

The chain is built from TRBV6-6 and TRBJ2-1; TRBD1 agrees at 7 bases. CDR1 is MNHNY, CDR2 SVGAGI, per germline (reference sequence). The CDR3 has 15 amino acids. The V and J ends lost 9 bases and 3 bases, in that order; junction bases with no gene match: 11. This CDR3 reads CASNFGQAFYNEQFF. In DNA, the CDR3 is TGTGCCAGTAACTTTGGACAGGCGTTCTACAATGAGCAGTTCTTC.

This chain joins TRBV7-8 and TRBJ2-7, with D possibly TRBD2 on 6 matching bases. Germline CDR1 and CDR2: SGHVS and FQNEAQ. V was shortened by 7 bases and J by 5 bases, with 15 bases between the two germline ends. The CDR3 is 13 residues long. CDR3 coding DNA: TGTGCCAGCAAGGTTGGGGAGGCGGACGAGCAGTACTTC. Amino acid sequence: CASKVGEADEQYF.

The chain carries TRBV5-1 and TRBJ1-6; tentative D call: TRBD1 (5 bases). The CDR3 is 14 residues long. Between the trimmed V and J ends, which lost 4 bases and 8 bases, there was a span of 13 bases. The germline V gene encodes CDR1 SGHRS and CDR2 YFSETQ. The DNA for the CDR3 is TGCGCCAGCAGCACCCGGGGGTTTGATTCACCCCTCCACTTT. Translation gives CASSTRGFDSPLHF.

The V gene is TRBV20-1, the J gene TRBJ2-7, with 9 bases that match TRBD2. Germline V gives CDR1 DFQATT, CDR2 SNEGSKA (reference sequence). This CDR3 spans 13 amino acids. V was pared by 3 bases and J by 4 bases, with 4 bases of the junction left unmatched. The chain's CDR3 is CSARGLAPYEQYF. The CDR3 DNA reads as TGCAGTGCTAGGGGACTAGCCCCTTACGAGCAGTACTTC.

CDR3 nucleotide sequence: TGTGCCAGCAGCCGACAGTTCCAAGAGACCCAGTACTTC. It specifies CASSRQFQETQYF. The chain carries TRBV28 and TRBJ2-5, with D maybe TRBD1 (5 bases). Trimming left V 6 bases short and J 1 base short, with 9 bases between. Germline V gene data show CDR1 as MDHEN and CDR2 as SYDVKM. This CDR3 contains 13 residues.

This clonotype was seen a single time. This may be a read error: a much more frequent sequence differs by one nucleotide. The chain combines TRBV7-6 with TRBJ2-1; D is unresolved. The CDR3 runs to 13 residues. Looked up from germline, CDR1 is SGHVS and CDR2 is FNYEAQ. The chain's CDR3 is CASSLTITNKQFF. CDR3 DNA: TGTGCTAGCAGCTTAACTATTACCAATAAGCAGTTCTTC.

The chain couples TRBV7-2 to TRBJ2-3; D ambiguous. Germline V gives CDR1 SGHTA, CDR2 FQGNSA. V was trimmed by 4 bases and J by 6 bases, leaving 11 bases between them. The CDR3 totals 13 residues. CDR3 region: CASSYQLGDTQYF. CDR3 in DNA: TGTGCCAGCAGCTACCAGCTGGGGGATACGCAGTATTTT.

This clonotype was counted once. This sequence joins TRBV10-3 and TRBJ1-2, with D possibly TRBD1 on 6 matching bases. V shed 3 bases and J shed 7 bases, with 12 bases lying between them. The CDR3 contains 13 residues. Germline lookup yields CDR1 ENHRY and CDR2 SYGVKD. The CDR3 coding sequence is TGTGCCATCAGTGACAGGGGAGTGAGTGGCTACACCTTC. This gives the protein CAISDRGVSGYTF.

V gene TRBV7-9 combines with J gene TRBJ1-1; TRBD1 matches at 10 bases. Germline V lookup: CDR1 SEHNR, CDR2 FQNEAQ (reference sequence). After removal of 9 bases from V and 11 bases from J, the junction contained 9 bases not matched to a gene. This CDR3 comprises 12 residues. The CDR3 loop is CASSVDRGAAFF. The CDR3 DNA sequence: TGTGCCAGTAGCGTGGACAGGGGGGCGGCTTTCTTT.

This clonotype was seen repeatedly, ten times or more. This chain joins TRBV28 and TRBJ1-5; 9 bases agree with TRBD1. V gave up 5 bases and J gave up 2 bases; unmatched junction bases: 16. The CDR3 is 19 residues long. CDR1 is MDHEN and CDR2 is SYDVKM in the germline V gene. CDR3 region: CASSHSTGGELFGNQPQHF. CDR3 bases: TGTGCCAGCAGTCACTCGACAGGGGGTGAGCTTTTCGGCAATCAGCCCCAGCATTTT.

This clonotype appeared a few times. This chain joins TRBV4-1 and TRBJ1-2; D is uncertain. Trimming stripped 0 bases from V and 5 bases from J, with 13 bases between. Germline V gives CDR1 MGHRA, CDR2 YSYEKL. There are 15 residues in the CDR3. The chain's CDR3 is CASSQESGGPYGYTF. DNA of the CDR3: TGCGCCAGCAGCCAAGAATCAGGAGGGCCTTATGGCTACACCTTC.

This clonotype was counted between two and nine times. The genes are TRBV6-6 and TRBJ1-6; TRBD1 matches at 10 bases. CDR1 and CDR2 from the germline V gene are MNHNY and SVGAGI (reference sequence). J lost 2 bases, V lost 0 bases, and 7 bases had no gene match. The CDR3 is 19 residues long. This chain's CDR3 is CASSYSIAGTGAYNSPLHF. CDR3 nucleotides: TGTGCCAGCAGTTACTCGATTGCTGGGACAGGGGCCTATAATTCACCCCTCCACTTT.

This chain connects TRBV9 to TRBJ2-5, with D possibly matching TRBD1 (5 bases). Trimming stripped 0 bases from V and 2 bases from J, with 17 bases between. The CDR3 is made up of 17 amino acids. Germline V gives CDR1 SGDLS, CDR2 YYNGEE. The CDR3 is CASSVGSPDNGQETQYF. In nucleotides, the CDR3 is TGTGCCAGCAGCGTAGGGAGCCCGGACAACGGGCAAGAGACCCAGTACTTC. Based on the CDR3 plus reference TRBV9 and TRBJ2-5, the full variable domain is DSGVTQTPKHLITATGQRVTLRCSPRSGDLSVYWYQQSLDQGLQFLIQYYNGEERAKGNILERFSAQQFPDLHSELNLSSLELGDSALYFCASSVGSPDNGQETQYFGPGTRLLVL.

V and J are TRBV5-8 and TRBJ2-1, with D maybe TRBD1 (6 bases). Between the trimmed V and J ends, which lost 2 bases and 5 bases, there was a span of 14 bases. CDR3 length: 15 residues. Germline CDR1 SGHTS, CDR2 YDEGEE. CDR3 in amino acids: CASSFTGQGHNEQFF. CDR3 DNA sequence: TGTGCCAGCAGCTTCACGGGGCAGGGGCACAATGAGCAGTTCTTC.

This chain links TRBV6-8 with TRBJ1-2; 8 bases are a match to TRBD1. Trimming cost V 4 bases and J 2 bases; bases outside gene matches: 21. CDR1 is MNHGY, CDR2 SAAAGT, per germline. The CDR3 is 20 amino acids. The CDR3 is CASSSGHPLFDRGQNYGYTF. Written as DNA, the CDR3 is TGTGCCAGCAGTTCGGGCCATCCCCTATTCGACAGGGGTCAGAACTATGGCTACACCTTC.

This clonotype appeared a few times. The chain employs TRBV6-1 and TRBJ1-2, with TRBD1 matching 7 bases. Germline V gene lookup returns CDR1 MNHNS and CDR2 SASEGT. There are 16 residues in the CDR3. Germline trimming cut 6 bases from V and 6 bases from J; bases unmatched to any gene: 16. The CDR3, as DNA: TGTGCCAGCAGCCCGGAGAAAATCAAAACAGGGGATGGCTACACCTTC. It specifies CASSPEKIKTGDGYTF.

The rearrangement links TRBV7-6 to TRBJ1-5, with a tentative D call TRBD1 (5 bases). CDR1 and CDR2 (germline): SGHVS, FNYEAQ. V dropped 1 base and J dropped 4 bases, with 17 bases sitting between them. This CDR3 spans 17 amino acids. The CDR3 DNA sequence: TGTGCCAGCAGCTTAGAGGCAGGGACCGGTACTAATCAGCCCCAGCATTTT. Its protein product is CASSLEAGTGTNQPQHF.

This clonotype has ten or more counts. V is TRBV5-4 and J is TRBJ2-5; 11 bases fit TRBD1. CDR3 length: 13 residues. From germline, CDR1 is SGHNT and CDR2 YYREEE (reference sequence). V lost 3 bases, J lost 5 bases, and 0 bases stayed unmatched. In DNA, the CDR3 is TGTGCCAGCAGCTGGGACAGGGGGGAGACCCAGTACTTC. Translated, it gives CASSWDRGETQYF.